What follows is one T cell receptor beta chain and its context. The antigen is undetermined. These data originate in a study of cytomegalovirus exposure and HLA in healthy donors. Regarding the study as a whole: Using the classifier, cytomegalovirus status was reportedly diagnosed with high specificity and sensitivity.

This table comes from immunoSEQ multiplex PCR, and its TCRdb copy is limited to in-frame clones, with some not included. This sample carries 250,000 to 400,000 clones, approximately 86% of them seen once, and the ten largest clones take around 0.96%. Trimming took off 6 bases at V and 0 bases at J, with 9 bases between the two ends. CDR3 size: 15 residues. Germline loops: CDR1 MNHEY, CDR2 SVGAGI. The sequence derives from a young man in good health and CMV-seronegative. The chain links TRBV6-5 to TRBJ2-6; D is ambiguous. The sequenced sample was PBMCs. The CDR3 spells CASSAHSSGANVLTF. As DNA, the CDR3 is TGTGCCAGCAGCGCTCACAGCTCTGGGGCCAACGTCCTGACTTTC.